These 31 T cell receptor beta chains share one sample of origin, sequenced in a study of T cells in Graves' hyperthyroidism and ophthalmopathy. The investigators amplified TCR beta CDR3 regions from RNA transcripts. First-round RT-PCR of the TCR CDR3 relied on the HTBI primer set. Each CDR3 protein gets one entry after TCRdb re-called the multiplex PCR reads with MiXCR. The data hold about 680,000 distinct CDR3 sequences, with roughly 32% observed a single time. The sample taken for sequencing was blood. The source of these receptors is a woman between 40 and 55 years old with Graves' hyperthyroidism.

This clonotype was detected ten times or more. The chain links TRBV15 to TRBJ2-5; D tentatively fits TRBD1 or TRBD2 (5 bases each). V shed 2 bases and J shed 1 base, with 17 bases lying between them. CDR3 length equals 17 residues. Looked up from germline, CDR1 is LNHNV and CDR2 is YYDKDF (reference sequence). Written as DNA, the CDR3 is TGTGCCACCAGCAGACCGGTAACCGGGACCTTCCAAGAGACCCAGTACTTC. Translation gives CATSRPVTGTFQETQYF.

This clonotype has a handful of counts. The chain is built from TRBV6-5 and TRBJ1-3, with D possibly matching TRBD1 (6 bases). The CDR3 totals 16 residues. V lost 3 bases and J 3 bases, leaving 15 bases between the germline ends. The germline CDR1 and CDR2 sequences are MNHEY and SVGAGI. This chain's CDR3 is CASSYLQGIGGNTIYF. The CDR3 nucleotides are TGTGCCAGCAGTTATCTGCAGGGGATCGGTGGAAACACCATATATTTT.

The genes are TRBV6-5 and TRBJ1-1, with 8 bases that match TRBD1. Looked up from germline, CDR1 is MNHEY and CDR2 is SVGAGI. J was trimmed by 5 bases and V by 6 bases; bases with no gene match: 11. The CDR3 totals 15 residues. CDR3 coding DNA: TGTGCCAGCAGCCCGCCAGGGGGCATGGAAACTGAAGCTTTCTTT. Its protein product is CASSPPGGMETEAFF.

This clonotype occurred a few times. The chain has TRBV6-2 or TRBV6-3 and TRBJ2-7; 8 nucleotides match TRBD2. The CDR3 loop spans 15 amino acids. CDR1 is MNHEY, CDR2 SVGEGT, per germline. Trimming removed 3 bases from V and 5 bases from J; junction bases left unmatched: 9. This chain's CDR3 is CASSYTKAGADEQYF. CDR3 DNA: TGTGCCAGCAGTTATACGAAAGCGGGAGCCGACGAGCAGTACTTC.

This sequence joins TRBV7-3 and TRBJ1-3; the D is unclear. Trimming shortened V by 4 bases and J by 1 base, and 14 bases separated the two germline ends. CDR3 length equals 16 residues. CDR1 and CDR2 from the germline V gene are SGHTA and FQGTGA. The CDR3 nucleotides read TGTGCCAGCAGCTCCCTAGGTCCACCTTCTGGAAACACCATATATTTT. It codes for CASSSLGPPSGNTIYF.

The chain has TRBV7-8 and TRBJ1-3, with a tentative D call TRBD1 (5 bases). CDR3 length: 14 amino acids. With 11 bases removed from V and 3 bases from J, the gap between germline ends came to 17 bases. Germline V gene data show CDR1 as SGHVS and CDR2 as FQNEAQ. The CDR3 DNA sequence: TGTGCCTGGAGGAAAGGGGTCGGTGGAAACACCATATATTTT. Protein product: CAWRKGVGGNTIYF.

V and J are TRBV7-3 and TRBJ1-5, with unresolved D. The CDR3 extends over 14 amino acids. Germline CDR1 reads SGHTA; CDR2 reads FQGTGA. The germline V and J ends were trimmed by 6 bases and 1 base, with 10 bases remaining between them. CDR3 coding DNA: TGTGCCAGCAGTTTACCGGAAAGCAATCAGCCCCAGCATTTT. It codes for CASSLPESNQPQHF.

This chain uses TRBV10-2 with TRBJ1-5; D may be TRBD1 (5 bases). Per the germline V gene, CDR1 is WSHSY and CDR2 is SAAADI. Trimming cost V 4 bases and J 0 bases, with 16 bases left between them. There are 17 residues in the CDR3. The CDR3 region is CASSAQRGSGSNQPQHF. The CDR3 DNA follows: TGCGCCAGCAGTGCCCAGCGGGGGTCTGGTAGCAATCAGCCCCAGCATTTT.

This clonotype was seen ten or more times. The J gene is TRBJ1-1, the V gene TRBV7-2; no clear D gene. V was cut by 0 bases and J by 1 base, with 6 bases left in between. The CDR3 totals 14 residues. Germline V CDR1 and CDR2: SGHTA, FQGNSA. The CDR3 loop is CASSLAWSNTEAFF. CDR3 sequence (DNA): TGTGCCAGCAGCTTAGCGTGGTCGAACACTGAAGCTTTCTTT.

The chain combines TRBV28 with TRBJ1-5, with 8 positions matching TRBD1. CDR1 MDHEN and CDR2 SYDVKM come from the germline V gene. This CDR3 has 15 amino acids. The trim removed 4 bases at V and 4 bases at J, leaving 6 bases unmatched. The CDR3 region is CASSSLGQGNQPQHF. The CDR3 DNA sequence: TGTGCCAGCAGTTCCCTAGGACAGGGAAATCAGCCCCAGCATTTT.

This clonotype was observed a few times. This sequence joins TRBV11-3 and TRBJ2-5; D not resolved. This CDR3 has 14 amino acids. V gave up 0 bases and J gave up 0 bases, with 5 bases separating them. CDR1 and CDR2 (germline): SGHNT, YENEEA. The CDR3 region is CASSLDSYQETQYF. CDR3 DNA sequence: TGTGCCAGCAGCTTAGACAGTTACCAAGAGACCCAGTACTTC.

This clonotype showed up many times. The V gene is TRBV15, the J gene TRBJ2-5, with 16 bases aligning to TRBD2. The CDR3 length is 20 residues. The V gene's germline CDR1 is LNHNV and CDR2 YYDKDF (reference sequence). V lost 0 bases, J lost 1 base, and 8 bases stayed unmatched. The CDR3: CATSRDKGTSGGDRQETQYF. CDR3 nucleotides: TGTGCCACCAGCAGAGATAAAGGGACTAGCGGGGGGGATCGCCAAGAGACCCAGTACTTC.

Ten or more counts support this clonotype. V and J are TRBV5-5 and TRBJ2-5; tentatively, D is TRBD2 (5 bases). Per germline, CDR1 SGHKS and CDR2 YYEKEE (reference sequence). CDR3 size: 13 residues. V was trimmed by 2 bases and J by 2 bases, leaving 7 bases between them. The chain's CDR3 is CASSFGDQETQYF. For the CDR3, the DNA is TGTGCCAGCAGCTTCGGGGATCAAGAGACCCAGTACTTC.

This clonotype showed up many times. J is TRBJ2-5 and V is TRBV7-9; 7 bases match TRBD1. The CDR3 totals 13 residues. The germline CDR1 and CDR2 sequences are SEHNR and FQNEAQ (reference sequence). Germline trimming cut 2 bases from V and 5 bases from J; bases unmatched to any gene: 2. CDR3 DNA sequence: TGTGCCAGCAGCTTAACAGGGGAGGAGACCCAGTACTTC. Translation gives CASSLTGEETQYF.

This clonotype was counted at least ten times. The chain has TRBV7-2 and TRBJ2-7; no firm D call. This CDR3 comprises 14 residues. V was shortened by 3 bases and J by 0 bases, with 9 bases between the two germline ends. Germline V gene lookup returns CDR1 SGHTA and CDR2 FQGNSA. The CDR3 DNA reads TGTGCCAGCAGCTTTCTCCCAAGCTCCTACGAGCAGTACTTC. Protein: CASSFLPSSYEQYF.

This clonotype was seen more than once but under ten times. CDR3 DNA: TGCGCCAGCAGCCAAGACTTTCTGCGCCTCCGTAGAGGCGGCTACACCTTC. Its protein is CASSQDFLRLRRGGYTF. The chain couples TRBV4-1 to TRBJ1-2; D remains ambiguous. Deletions cut 0 bases from V and 8 bases from J, with 22 bases between. The germline V gene has CDR1 MGHRA and CDR2 YSYEKL. CDR3 length equals 17 residues.

This chain uses TRBV7-6 with TRBJ2-5; D is unclear. Per the germline V gene, CDR1 is SGHVS and CDR2 is FNYEAQ. This CDR3 has 13 amino acids. Between the trimmed V and J ends, which lost 1 base and 5 bases, there was a span of 8 bases. The CDR3 nucleotides are TGTGCCAGCAGCTTAGAATGGCAGGAGACCCAGTACTTC. This codes for CASSLEWQETQYF. Supplemented by reference TRBV7-6 and TRBJ2-5, the full variable domain reads GAGVSQSPRYKVTKRGQDVALRCDPISGHVSLYWYRQALGQGPEFLTYFNYEAQQDKSGLPNDRFSAERPEGSISTLTIQRTEQRDSAMYRCASSLEWQETQYFGPGTRLLVL.

A note on this clonotype: The junction departs from the called germline gene at one end, perhaps through a read error. The chain is built from TRBV10-3 and TRBJ1-2; D perhaps matches TRBD1 (5 bases). The germline gives CDR1 ENHRY, CDR2 SYGVKD. This CDR3 has 14 amino acids. DNA for the CDR3: TGTGCCAGCAGTTACCCCGGACAAAACTATGGCTACACCTTC. This encodes CASSYPGQNYGYTF.

This clonotype was seen at least ten times. The CDR3 DNA reads TGTGCCAGCAGTCAACAGGGGGCTGGCGACGAGCAGTACTTC. Protein product: CASSQQGAGDEQYF. This chain connects TRBV6-6 to TRBJ2-7, with 9 bases that match TRBD1. The CDR3 consists of 14 residues. The germline gives CDR1 MNHNY, CDR2 SVGAGI (reference sequence). The V gene end was trimmed by 5 bases and the J gene end by 5 bases; junction bases not matched to a gene: 7.

This clonotype was recorded at least ten times. The chain joins TRBV6-5 to TRBJ2-6; 8 bases match TRBD1. CDR3 size: 17 residues. V dropped 5 bases and J dropped 0; count of bases not matched to a gene: 6. The germline V gene encodes CDR1 MNHEY and CDR2 SVGAGI. The CDR3 region is CASSGGTGLSGANVLTF. In DNA form, the CDR3 reads TGTGCCAGCAGTGGTGGGACAGGCCTCTCTGGGGCCAACGTCCTGACTTTC.

This clonotype was observed a handful of times. The chain joins TRBV28 to TRBJ1-2; a weak D match, TRBD1 (5 bases). V lost 6 bases, J lost 7 bases, and 15 bases lay in between. The CDR3 runs 13 residues. CDR1 is MDHEN, CDR2 SYDVKM, per germline. CDR3 loop: CASSRDGSGGYTF. Here the CDR3 DNA reads TGTGCCAGCAGCCGGGACGGATCAGGTGGCTACACCTTC.

The V gene is TRBV2, the J gene TRBJ1-1; TRBD1 might be the D (5 bases). This CDR3 is built from 13 residues. Germline-derived CDR1 and CDR2 are SNHLY and FYNNEI. The V gene lost 1 base and the J gene lost 10 bases, with 13 bases spanning the gap. As DNA, the CDR3 is TGTGCCAGCAGTGAAGGGGGGGATCGTGGAGCTTTCTTT. This translates into CASSEGGDRGAFF.

This clonotype was found many times. The gene calls are TRBV5-6 and TRBJ1-1; no clear D gene. The CDR3 totals 13 residues. Germline V gene sequence: CDR1 SGHDT, CDR2 YYEEEE. Trimming pared 1 base from V and 3 bases from J, leaving 7 bases between. The CDR3 DNA follows: TGTGCCAGCAGCTTGTATATTGACACTGAAGCTTTCTTT. Translated, it gives CASSLYIDTEAFF.

This clonotype was observed a few times. The chain uses TRBV6-2 or TRBV6-3 and TRBJ2-7; 10 bases line up with TRBD2. V lost 0 bases to trimming and J lost 4 bases; unmatched junction nucleotides: 6. Germline V CDR1 and CDR2: MNHEY, SVGEGT. The CDR3 is made up of 16 amino acids. The CDR3: CASSYSKAGGPYEQYF. Here the CDR3 DNA reads TGTGCCAGCAGTTACTCGAAAGCGGGAGGGCCGTACGAGCAGTACTTC.

The chain carries TRBV7-2 and TRBJ2-2; 9 nucleotides align to TRBD2. V lost 1 base, J lost 8 bases, and 2 bases stayed unmatched. Germline CDR1 SGHTA, CDR2 FQGNSA. The CDR3 spans 14 residues. The CDR3 region has the DNA TGTGCCAGCAGCTTAGGGACTAGCGTTGGGGAGCTGTTTTTT. It yields the protein CASSLGTSVGELFF.

CDR3 amino acids: CAISEMGQGGYGGYTF. CDR3 coding DNA: TGTGCCATCAGTGAGATGGGTCAGGGGGGCTACGGTGGCTACACCTTC. The rearrangement joins TRBV10-3 to TRBJ1-2; 7 bases line up with TRBD1. CDR3 length equals 16 residues. Germline V gives CDR1 ENHRY, CDR2 SYGVKD. Losses at the gene ends were 2 bases for V and 7 bases for J; bases not matched to a gene: 13.

Only a few counts were recorded for this clonotype. This chain connects TRBV3-1 to TRBJ1-2; no firm D call. The CDR3 is made up of 12 amino acids. V lost 0 bases and J 8 bases, leaving 7 bases between the germline ends. CDR1 LGHDT and CDR2 YNNKEL come from the germline V gene (reference sequence). As DNA, the CDR3 is TGTGCCAGCAGCCAAGATGTTAGAGGCTACACCTTC. It translates to CASSQDVRGYTF.

This clonotype was seen a handful of times. The J gene is TRBJ1-1, the V gene TRBV7-2; tentative D call: TRBD1 (5 bases). Trimming left V 5 bases short and J 4 bases short, with 8 bases between. There are 12 residues in the CDR3. Germline CDR1 reads SGHTA; CDR2 reads FQGNSA. For the CDR3, the DNA is TGTGCCAGCAGCCCAGGGTTCACTGAAGCTTTCTTT. Its translation is CASSPGFTEAFF.

This clonotype was picked up many times. The CDR3 loop reads CASSPGDYGYTF. CDR3 DNA: TGTGCCAGCAGTCCAGGGGACTATGGCTACACCTTC. The V call is TRBV19, the J call TRBJ1-2; D perhaps matches TRBD1 (6 bases). With 9 bases removed from V and 3 bases from J, the gap between germline ends came to 11 bases. Germline V gene data show CDR1 as LNHDA and CDR2 as SQIVND (reference sequence). The CDR3 sequence is 12 residues long.

Comments on this clonotype: A much larger clone differs from this one at a single base, so this may be a read error. The V and J genes are TRBV5-6 and TRBJ1-2, with 9 bases matching TRBD1. Germline assignment: CDR1 SGHDT and CDR2 YYEEEE. The CDR3 is 14 residues long. This chain's CDR3 is CASGLDGTGHGYTF. In DNA form, the CDR3 reads TGTGCCAGCGGCTTGGATGGGACAGGGCATGGCTACACCTTC.

This clonotype was detected only a few times. The genes are TRBV20-1 and TRBJ2-7, with no clear D. CDR1 and CDR2 from the germline V gene are DFQATT and SNEGSKA (reference sequence). This CDR3 region has 15 residues. Trimming cost V 1 base and J 2 bases, with 15 bases left between them. The CDR3 is CSARGGVGSAYEQYF. CDR3 DNA sequence: TGCAGTGCTAGAGGTGGGGTTGGCTCGGCCTACGAGCAGTACTTC.